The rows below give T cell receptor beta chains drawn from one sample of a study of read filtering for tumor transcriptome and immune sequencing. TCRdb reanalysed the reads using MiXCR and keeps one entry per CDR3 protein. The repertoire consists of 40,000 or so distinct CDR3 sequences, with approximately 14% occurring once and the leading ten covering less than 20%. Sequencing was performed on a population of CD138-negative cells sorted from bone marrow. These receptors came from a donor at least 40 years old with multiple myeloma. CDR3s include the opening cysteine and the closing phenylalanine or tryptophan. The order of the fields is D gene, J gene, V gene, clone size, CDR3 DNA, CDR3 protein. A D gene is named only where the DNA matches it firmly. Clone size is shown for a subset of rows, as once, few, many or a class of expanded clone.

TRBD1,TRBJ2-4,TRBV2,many,TGTGCCAGCAATTACAGGGGAGTGTTTAAAAACATTCAGTACTTC,CASNYRGVFKNIQYF
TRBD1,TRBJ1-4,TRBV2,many,TGTGCCAGCAAGGACAGGGGGCGTCGGGAAAAACTGTTTTTT,CASKDRGRREKLFF
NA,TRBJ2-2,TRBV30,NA,TGTGCCTGGAGTCAGGGTGCCGGGGAGCTGTTTTTT,CAWSQGAGELFF
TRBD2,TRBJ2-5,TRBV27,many,TGTGCCAGCAGTTTAGGGCGGGGGGCCATGGGGACCCAGTACTTC,CASSLGRGAMGTQYF
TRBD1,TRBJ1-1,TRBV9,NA,TGTGCCAGCAGCCCTTGGACAGGGAACACTGAAGCTTTCTTT,CASSPWTGNTEAFF
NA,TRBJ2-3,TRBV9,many,TGTGCCAGCAGCGTAGCTCATCCAGATACGCAGTATTTT,CASSVAHPDTQYF
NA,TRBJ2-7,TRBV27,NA,TGTGCCAGCAGTTCGCCCTTTGAACTCGAGCAGTACTTC,CASSSPFELEQYF
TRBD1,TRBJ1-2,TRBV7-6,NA,TGTGCCAGCGGCCAGGGACAGGGGAGAGGCTACACCTTC,CASGQGQGRGYTF
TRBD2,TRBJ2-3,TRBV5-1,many,TGCGCCAGCAGCTTGGTAAGGACTAGCGGGGGTGATTTCACAGATACGCAGTATTTT,CASSLVRTSGGDFTDTQYF
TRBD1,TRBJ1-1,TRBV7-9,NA,TGTGCCAGCAGCCCCCAGGGGGCCTGTCTGAACACTGAAGCTTTCTTT,CASSPQGACLNTEAFF
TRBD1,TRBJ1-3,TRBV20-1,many,TGCAGTGCTAGAGCAGCAGGGGGAGGCTCTGGAAACACCATATATTTT,CSARAAGGGSGNTIYF
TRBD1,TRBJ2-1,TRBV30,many,TGTGCCTGCCGACAGGGGGTGTACAATGAGCAGTTCTTC,CACRQGVYNEQFF
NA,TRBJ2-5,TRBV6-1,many,TGTGCCAGCAGTGTTAAAGAGACCCAGTACTTC,CASSVKETQYF
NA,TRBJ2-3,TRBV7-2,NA,TGTGTCAGCAGCTTACCCCTAGGGGGACGTGGCGCAGATACGCAGTATTTC,CVSSLPLGGRGADTQYF
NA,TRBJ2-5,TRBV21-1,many,TGTGCCACACAGGGGCCGGAGTACCAAGAGACCCAGTACTTC,CATQGPEYQETQYF
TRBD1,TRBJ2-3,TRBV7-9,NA,TGTGCCAGCAGCTTAAAGGGGACAGGGGGCATACGCACAGATACGCAGTATTTT,CASSLKGTGGIRTDTQYF
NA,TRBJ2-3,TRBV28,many,TGTGCCAGCAGTTTAGATTCGCCAACAGATACGCAGTATTTT,CASSLDSPTDTQYF
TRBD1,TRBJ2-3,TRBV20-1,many,TGCAGTGCCGCTCTTCGCGGGACAGGCGTGAGAGATACGCAGTATTTT,CSAALRGTGVRDTQYF
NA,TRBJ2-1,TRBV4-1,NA,TGCGCCGGCAGCCAGGCGCGTCAGGTGCTGGTCGATGGGCAGTTCTTC,CAGSQARQVLVDGQFF
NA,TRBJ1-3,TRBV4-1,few,TGCGCCAGCAGCCAAGTACCGGGCTCTGGAAACACCATATATTTT,CASSQVPGSGNTIYF
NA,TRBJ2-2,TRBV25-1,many,TGTGCCAGCAGTGCCTCACACGGGACCCTTAAAGACGGGGAGCTGTTTTTT,CASSASHGTLKDGELFF
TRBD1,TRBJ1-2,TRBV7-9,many,TGTGCCAGCAGCTTAGCCTACGGGGGACAGATCAACTATGGCTACACCTTC,CASSLAYGGQINYGYTF
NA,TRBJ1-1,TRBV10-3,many,TGTGCCATCACTTACGGGGGGAACACTGAAGCTTTCTTT,CAITYGGNTEAFF
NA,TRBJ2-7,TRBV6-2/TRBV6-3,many,TGTGCCAGCAGCAGACAGGGACTCCTTTCCTTC,CASSRQGLLSF
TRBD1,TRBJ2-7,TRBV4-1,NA,TGCGCCAGCAGCTACCGGGACAGGGCCTACGAGCAGTACTTC,CASSYRDRAYEQYF
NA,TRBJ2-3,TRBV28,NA,TGTACCAGAAGCGGACTCAGTGACGGTGGCACAGATACGCAGTATTTT,CTRSGLSDGGTDTQYF
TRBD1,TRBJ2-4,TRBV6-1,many,TGTGCCAGCCGAACAGGGGCGGTAGCCAAAAACATTCAGTACTTC,CASRTGAVAKNIQYF
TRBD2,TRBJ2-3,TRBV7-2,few,TGTGCCAGCAGCTTAGTAGCGGGGGGCCTCACAGATACGCAGTATTTT,CASSLVAGGLTDTQYF
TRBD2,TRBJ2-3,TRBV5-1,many,TGCGCCAGCAGCTCGACCGGGACTAGGTCAGATACGCAGTATTTT,CASSSTGTRSDTQYF
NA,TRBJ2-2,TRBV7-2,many,TGTGCCAGCAACGTGGGGGCGGACACCGGGGAGCTGTTTTTT,CASNVGADTGELFF
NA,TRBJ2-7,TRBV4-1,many,TGCGCCAGCAGCCAACAGTTAGAAGGCGAGCAGTACTTC,CASSQQLEGEQYF
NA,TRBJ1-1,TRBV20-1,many,TGCAGTGCCACGCCGGGGGAAACTTCTATGAACACTGAAGCTTTCTTT,CSATPGETSMNTEAFF
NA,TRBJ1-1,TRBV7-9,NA,TGTGCCAGCCAGATGGTAGGGGGGGACACTGAAGCTTTCTTT,CASQMVGGDTEAFF
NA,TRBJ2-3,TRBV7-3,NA,TGTGCCAGCAGCTTAACGGGGCCCACAGGTACGCAGTATTTT,CASSLTGPTGTQYF
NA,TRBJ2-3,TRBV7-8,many,TGTGCCAGCAGCGGAGGGGGCGTTAGCACAGATACGCAGTATTTT,CASSGGGVSTDTQYF
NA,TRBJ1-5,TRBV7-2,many,TGTGCCAGCAGCTTAGTAGGTGGCCAAGTCAATCAGCCCCAGCATTTT,CASSLVGGQVNQPQHF
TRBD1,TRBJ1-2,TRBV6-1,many,TGTGCCAGCAGTGAGGCACAGGGGGCGTCTTTCTATGGCTACACCTTC,CASSEAQGASFYGYTF
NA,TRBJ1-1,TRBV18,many,TGTGCCAGCTCACCACAGGGGGAAGAAGCTTTCTTT,CASSPQGEEAFF
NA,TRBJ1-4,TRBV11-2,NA,TGTGCCAGCAGCTTGGGAGCAACTAATGAAAAACTGTTTTTT,CASSLGATNEKLFF
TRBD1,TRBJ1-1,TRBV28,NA,TGTGCCAGCAGAACCGGACAGGTAGGTGTCACTGAAGCTTTCTTT,CASRTGQVGVTEAFF
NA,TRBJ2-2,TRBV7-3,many,TGTGCCAGCAGCTTAAATCCGGGATCGAACACCGGGGAGCTGTTTTTT,CASSLNPGSNTGELFF
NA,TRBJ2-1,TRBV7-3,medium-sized,TGTGCCAGCAGCTCGGACTTCGGCGAGCAGTTCTTC,CASSSDFGEQFF
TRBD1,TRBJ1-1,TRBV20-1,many,TGCAGTGGCCTAACAGGGGGCGGGGATGAAGCTTTCTTT,CSGLTGGGDEAFF
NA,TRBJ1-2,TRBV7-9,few,TGTGCCAGCAGCTCAGACAAGACAGGCAACTATGGCTACACCTTC,CASSSDKTGNYGYTF
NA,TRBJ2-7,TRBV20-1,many,TGCAGTGCCACCTCGGCGTACGAGCAGTACTTC,CSATSAYEQYF
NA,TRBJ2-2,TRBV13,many,TGTGCCAGCAGCCTCCTAGCAAGGGGGGTCGCCGGGGAGCTGTTTTTT,CASSLLARGVAGELFF
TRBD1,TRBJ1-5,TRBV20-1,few,TGCAGTGCTCACCGCCCCCCAGGGGGCGAGGGTCAGCCCCAGCATTTT,CSAHRPPGGEGQPQHF
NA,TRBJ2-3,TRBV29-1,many,TGCAGCGTCCCCCGAGGCAGGTCCACAGATACGCAGTATTTT,CSVPRGRSTDTQYF
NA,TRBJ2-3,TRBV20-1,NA,TGCAGTGTACGGGCGGGCACAGATACGCAGTATTTT,CSVRAGTDTQYF
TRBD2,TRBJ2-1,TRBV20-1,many,TGCAGTGCTAGAGTAGCGGGGGTATTTGAGCAGTTCTTC,CSARVAGVFEQFF
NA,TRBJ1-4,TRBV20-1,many,TGCAGTGCTAGAGATCCAGGGATACCAGAAAAACTGTTTTTT,CSARDPGIPEKLFF
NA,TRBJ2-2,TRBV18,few,TGTGCCAGCTCACCACAGGACGGTAACACCGGGGAGCTGTTTTTT,CASSPQDGNTGELFF
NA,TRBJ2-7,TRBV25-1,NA,TGTGCCAGCACGGACAGCTACGAGCAGTACTTC,CASTDSYEQYF
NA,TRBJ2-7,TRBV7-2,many,TGTGCCAGCAGCCAATCTAGCACCGAGCAGTACTTC,CASSQSSTEQYF
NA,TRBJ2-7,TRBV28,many,TGTGCCAGCAGTGCGGGCCCTACCTACGAGCAGTACTTC,CASSAGPTYEQYF
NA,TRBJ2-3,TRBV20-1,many,TGCAGTGCTAGAGAAGGTAGCCCCCGGGGGGATACGCAGTATTTT,CSAREGSPRGDTQYF
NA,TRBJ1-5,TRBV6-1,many,TGTGCCAGCACCTTAGGAGGTAGCCAGCCCCGGCATTTT,CASTLGGSQPRHF
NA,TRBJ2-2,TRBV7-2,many,TGTGCCAGCAGCCCGTACGGATCGAACACCGGGGAGCTGTTTTTT,CASSPYGSNTGELFF
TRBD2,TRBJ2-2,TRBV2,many,TGTGCCACCTTACAAGTAACTAGCGGACTGAACACCGGGGAGCTGTTTTTT,CATLQVTSGLNTGELFF
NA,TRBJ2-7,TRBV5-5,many,TGTGCCAGCAGCTTGGAGAGGGACTTCTACGAGCAGTACTTC,CASSLERDFYEQYF